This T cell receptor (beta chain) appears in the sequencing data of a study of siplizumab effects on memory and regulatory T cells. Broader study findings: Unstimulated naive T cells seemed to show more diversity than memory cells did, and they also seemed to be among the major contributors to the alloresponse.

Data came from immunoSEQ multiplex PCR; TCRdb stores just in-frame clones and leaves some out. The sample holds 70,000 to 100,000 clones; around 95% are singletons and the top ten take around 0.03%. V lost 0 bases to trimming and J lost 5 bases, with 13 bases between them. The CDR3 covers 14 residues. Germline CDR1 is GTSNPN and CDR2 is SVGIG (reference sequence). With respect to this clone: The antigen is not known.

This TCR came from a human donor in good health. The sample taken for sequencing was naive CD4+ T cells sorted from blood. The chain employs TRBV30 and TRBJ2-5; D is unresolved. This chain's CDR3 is CAWSVLAPGETQYF. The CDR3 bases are TGTGCCTGGAGTGTATTGGCCCCTGGGGAGACCCAGTACTTC. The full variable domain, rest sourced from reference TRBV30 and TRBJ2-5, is SQTIHQWPATLVQPVGSPLSLECTVEGTSNPNLYWYRQAAGRGLQLLFYSVGIGQISSEVPQNLSASRPQDRQFILSSKKLLLSDSGFYLCAWSVLAPGETQYFGPGTRLLVL.